These T cell receptor beta chains were read from a single sample in a study of blood T cells in healthy people across ages. TCRdb recomputed calls from the 5' RACE reads with MiXCR, one row per CDR3 protein. The table shows roughly 800,000 distinct CDR3 sequences, with roughly 64% occurring only once. Sequencing was performed on blood. These receptors were taken from a man aged 25 to 45 in good health. The conserved cysteine and the conserved F or W are not part of the CDR3 here. The order of the fields is J gene, V gene, CDR3 protein.

j_gene: -
v_gene: TRBV6-4
CDR3aa: ASSYISSSRSAEQY

j_gene: TRBJ2-3
v_gene: TRBV7-2
CDR3aa: ASSLGLAGGWTDTQY

j_gene: TRBJ2-3
v_gene: TRBV20-1
CDR3aa: SARDLAGAHTDTQY

j_gene: TRBJ2-1
v_gene: TRBV20-1
CDR3aa: SARTSGVSSYNEQF

j_gene: TRBJ2-2
v_gene: TRBV20-1
CDR3aa: SAHTSYSGELF

j_gene: TRBJ2-3
v_gene: TRBV6-6
CDR3aa: ASRPGPGLDTQY

j_gene: TRBJ1-4
v_gene: TRBV6-5
CDR3aa: ASSYEGRNEKLF

j_gene: TRBJ1-2
v_gene: TRBV28
CDR3aa: ASSLGGPGYT

j_gene: TRBJ2-3
v_gene: TRBV4-1
CDR3aa: ASSQGAGGIDTQY

j_gene: TRBJ2-5
v_gene: TRBV20-1
CDR3aa: SASLNQGWEQY

j_gene: TRBJ2-3
v_gene: TRBV7-7
CDR3aa: ASGRSGGDTQY

j_gene: TRBJ2-1
v_gene: TRBV24-1
CDR3aa: ATSSQGEF

j_gene: TRBJ2-5
v_gene: TRBV7-9
CDR3aa: ASSPPLRVETQY

j_gene: TRBJ2-1
v_gene: TRBV5-1
CDR3aa: ASSLLLLNEQF

j_gene: TRBJ2-1
v_gene: TRBV10-1
CDR3aa: ASSDPAGDSNEQF

j_gene: TRBJ2-5
v_gene: TRBV12-3/TRBV12-4
CDR3aa: ASSPWGTPESQY

j_gene: TRBJ2-5
v_gene: TRBV12-3/TRBV12-4
CDR3aa: ASSFGAGKTQY

j_gene: TRBJ2-5
v_gene: TRBV20-1
CDR3aa: SAGVRERNEQY

j_gene: TRBJ1-2
v_gene: TRBV30
CDR3aa: AWSRDSLSSGYT

j_gene: TRBJ2-3
v_gene: TRBV7-6
CDR3aa: ASSLRSHSLDTQY

j_gene: -
v_gene: TRBV6-6
CDR3aa: ASSFSGYYNEQY

j_gene: TRBJ2-1
v_gene: TRBV6-5
CDR3aa: ASSPGGNEQF